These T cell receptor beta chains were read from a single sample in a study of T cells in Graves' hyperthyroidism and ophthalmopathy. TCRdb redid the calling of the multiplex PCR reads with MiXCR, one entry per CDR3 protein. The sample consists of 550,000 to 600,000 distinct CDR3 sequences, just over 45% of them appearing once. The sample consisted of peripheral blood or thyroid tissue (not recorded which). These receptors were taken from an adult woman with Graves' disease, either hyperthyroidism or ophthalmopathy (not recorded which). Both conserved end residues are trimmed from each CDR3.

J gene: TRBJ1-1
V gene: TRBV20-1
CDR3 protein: SAPPRRTEAF

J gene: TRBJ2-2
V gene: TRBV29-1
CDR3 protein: SVELGPSTGELF

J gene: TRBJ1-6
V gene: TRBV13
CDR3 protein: ASREQNARDNSPLH

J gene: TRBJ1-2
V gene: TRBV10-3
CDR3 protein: AISAGRDNYYGYT

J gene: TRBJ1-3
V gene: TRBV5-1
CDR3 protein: ASSLDDTIY

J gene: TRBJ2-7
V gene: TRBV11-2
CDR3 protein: ASRTILGTSFYEQY

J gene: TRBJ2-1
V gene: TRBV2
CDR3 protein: ASSEAQGTGEQF

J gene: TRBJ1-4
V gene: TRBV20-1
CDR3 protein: SASLPAAGGHEKLF

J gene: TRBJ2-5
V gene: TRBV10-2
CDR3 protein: ASSETSGMMETQY

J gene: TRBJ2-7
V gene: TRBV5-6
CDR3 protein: ASSFRLALDEQY

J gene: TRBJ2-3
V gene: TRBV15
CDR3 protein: ATSRGLGEGTDTQY

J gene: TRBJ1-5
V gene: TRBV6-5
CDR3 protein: ASRLWDRGDNQPQH

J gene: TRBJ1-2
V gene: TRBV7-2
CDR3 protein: ASSRGALNGYT

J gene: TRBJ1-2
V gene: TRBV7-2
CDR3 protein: ASSLFPGDHT

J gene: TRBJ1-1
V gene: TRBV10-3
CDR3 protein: AISESTVDTEAF

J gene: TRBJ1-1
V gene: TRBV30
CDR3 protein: AWKSEGTEAF

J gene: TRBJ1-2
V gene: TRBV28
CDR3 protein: ASSLQGTSSEGYT

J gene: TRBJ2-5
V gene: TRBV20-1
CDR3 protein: SAGGVREGLGQTQY

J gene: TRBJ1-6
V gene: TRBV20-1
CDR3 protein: SARDGGEYSPLH

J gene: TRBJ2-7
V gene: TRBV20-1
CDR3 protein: SARDRGLAGVGSSEQY

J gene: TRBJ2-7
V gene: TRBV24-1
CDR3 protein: ATSDNVGGAVTPYEQY

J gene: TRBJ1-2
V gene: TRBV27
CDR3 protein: ASSLSAGFGYT

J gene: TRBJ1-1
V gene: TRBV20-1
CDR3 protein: SVVMNTEAF

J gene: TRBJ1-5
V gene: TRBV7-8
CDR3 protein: ASSLGYLPQH

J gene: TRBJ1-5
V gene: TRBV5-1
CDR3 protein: ASSPGRGQPQH

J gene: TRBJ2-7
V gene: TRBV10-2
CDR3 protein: ASSGDRNQPQQY

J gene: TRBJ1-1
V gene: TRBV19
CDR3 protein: ASSMWDTFEAF

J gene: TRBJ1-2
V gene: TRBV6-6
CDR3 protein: ASTRWTEANYGYT

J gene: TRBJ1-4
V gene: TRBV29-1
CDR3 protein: SWGDRDREKLF

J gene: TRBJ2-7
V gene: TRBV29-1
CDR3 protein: SSDYSYEQY

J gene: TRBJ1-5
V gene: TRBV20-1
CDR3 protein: SANGPGQPQH

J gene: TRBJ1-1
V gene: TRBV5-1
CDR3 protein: ASSFTGNTEAL

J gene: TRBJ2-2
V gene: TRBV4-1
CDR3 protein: ASSQPGLAGGVAGELF

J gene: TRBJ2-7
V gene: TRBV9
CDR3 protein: ASSGTSGTYEQY

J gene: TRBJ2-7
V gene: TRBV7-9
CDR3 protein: ASSPRDGLTYEQY

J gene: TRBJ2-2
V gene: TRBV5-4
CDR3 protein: ASSLVSGNTGELF

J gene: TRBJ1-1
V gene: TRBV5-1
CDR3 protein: ASKPSNTEAF

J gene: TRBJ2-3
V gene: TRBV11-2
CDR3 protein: ASSFGTSGFTDTQY

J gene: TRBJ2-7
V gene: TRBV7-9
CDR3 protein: ASSSYLSYEQY

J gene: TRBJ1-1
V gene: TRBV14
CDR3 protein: ASSQGGTWRGSEAF

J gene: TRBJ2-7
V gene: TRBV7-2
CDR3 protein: ASSFLGQVNYEQY

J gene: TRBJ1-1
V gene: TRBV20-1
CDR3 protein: SARKADTEAF

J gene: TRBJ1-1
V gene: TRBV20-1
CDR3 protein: SAATGTGATEAF

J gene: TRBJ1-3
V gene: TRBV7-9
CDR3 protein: ASSIRDELASGNTIY

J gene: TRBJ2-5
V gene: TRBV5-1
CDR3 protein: ASSLSGSEGTQY

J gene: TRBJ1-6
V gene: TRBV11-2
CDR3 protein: ASSLRRTGISYNSPLH

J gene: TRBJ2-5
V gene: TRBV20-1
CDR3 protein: SAPLRGAMQETQY

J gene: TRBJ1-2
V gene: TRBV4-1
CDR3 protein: ASSQFRDRRNYGYT

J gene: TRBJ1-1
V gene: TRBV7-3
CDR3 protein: ASSLYMNTEAF

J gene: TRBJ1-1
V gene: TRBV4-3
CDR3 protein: ASSQVGLRAGEAF

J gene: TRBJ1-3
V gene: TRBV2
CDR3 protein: ASSPFNGVAGNTIY

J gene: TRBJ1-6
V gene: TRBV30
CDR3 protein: AWSGRIVYSPLH

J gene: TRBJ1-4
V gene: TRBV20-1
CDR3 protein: SASSPRGATNEKLF

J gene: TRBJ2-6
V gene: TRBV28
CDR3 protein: ASSLGPTSGANVLT

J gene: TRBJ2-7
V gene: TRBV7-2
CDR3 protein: ASSLLGRNYEQY

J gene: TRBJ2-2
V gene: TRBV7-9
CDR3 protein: ASSTGLAGVGTGELF